This entry is about one T cell receptor (beta chain). This clone was recorded a few times. Its binding antigen is unknown. The record has no base qualities; no much larger clone is one base away. This sample is drawn from a study of blood T cell repertoires in COVID-19 (dated by TCRdb to about 2020). With respect to the entire study: Collaborator samples came from the United States, Italy and Spain and covered acute and convalescent phases of COVID-19. The prospective study material was composed of cDNA or gDNA derived from T cells, B-cell-depleted T cells, or PBMCs. Subjects who had been exposed to COVID-19, were actively infected with it, or had recovered from it provided the deeply sampled blood TCRbeta repertoires that made up the dataset. The repertoires were made available in a free public database intended to serve as a resource for research on the immune response to SARS-CoV-2. The samples were drawn from two sources: the first 160 participants of the ongoing ImmuneRACE study, and fewer than 1,500 subjects contributed by 6 global collaborators. Sample metadata almost always included a de-identified subject ID, COVID-19 status, age in years and sex. Where available, HLA class I and class II types were taken from metadata supplied by the sample provider and were not determined by assay-based typing.

The immunoSEQ Assay, a bias-controlled multiplex PCR, was used to amplify TCRbeta CDR3 regions from genomic DNA. In the source study's methods: The number of nucleated cells in each sample was estimated from the amplification of reference gene primers within the assay. To quantify the absolute abundance of each unique TCRbeta CDR3 rearrangement, sequence reads were collapsed and filtered. For each sample, productive Simpson clonality was calculated as the square root of Simpson's diversity index across productive rearrangements. Not all clones reach the TCRdb copy of this immuneACCESS table, which keeps in-frame sequences only. Checked studies attribute under half of the gap to unresolved V genes and leave the rest unexplained. V, J and clone size are taken as reported in that table, and D and trimming were inferred from the DNA itself. In this sample the table shows roughly 200,000 clones, about 85% of which occur a single time. The ten largest clones add up to around 2.7% of the sample.

In the prospective study, participants were about 18 to 95 years old, resided in 25 or so geographic areas of the United States, and were enrolled through a virtual design. In the prospective study, cohorts were assigned on the basis of participant-reported clinical history obtained from a screening survey and a study questionnaire. Recovered participants in ImmuneRACE Cohort 3 were defined as having two consecutive negative NP/OP PCR tests, clearance from a healthcare professional, or resolution of symptoms. In the prospective study, mobile phlebotomists collected whole blood, serum and a nasopharyngeal or oropharyngeal swab from each participant. Participants in the prospective study had the option to provide additional blood draws and questionnaires over an approximately 2-month period. Before DNA extraction, blood samples from the prospective study were shipped at room temperature or frozen.

The paper as a whole reports these results and caveats: Clinical and demographic metadata were provided uncurated, with the amount varying by source and participant.

Relative to germline, V is missing 5 bases and J is missing 2 bases, with 3 bases of the junction outside any gene match. The CDR3 sequence holds 14 residues, the cysteine and phenylalanine included. Here the CDR3 DNA is all that survives: 42 bases in frame from base 1. The germline V gene (reference sequence) yields LNHDA for CDR1 and SQIVND for CDR2. Sequencing was performed on PBMCs or T cells enriched from blood (not recorded which). The rearrangement combines TRBV19 with TRBJ1-2; 9 central bases correspond to TRBD1. The sequence was collected from a woman aged 25-40 years who had recovered from COVID-19. The CDR3 reads as follows: CASSPGTGNYGYTF. In nucleotide form, the sequence is TGTGCCAGTAGTCCCGGGACAGGGAACTATGGCTACACCTTC.